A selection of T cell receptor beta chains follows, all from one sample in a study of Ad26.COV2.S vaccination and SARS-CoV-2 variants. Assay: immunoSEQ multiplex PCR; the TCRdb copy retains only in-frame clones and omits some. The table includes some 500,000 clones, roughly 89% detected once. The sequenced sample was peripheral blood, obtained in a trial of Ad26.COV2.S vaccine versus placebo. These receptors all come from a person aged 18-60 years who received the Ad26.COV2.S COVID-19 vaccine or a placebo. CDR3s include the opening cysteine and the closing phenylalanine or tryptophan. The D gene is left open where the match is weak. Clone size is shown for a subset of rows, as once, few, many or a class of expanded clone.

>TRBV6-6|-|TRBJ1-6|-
TGTGCCAGCACCAGGGAGGGGAGGATGGATTCACCCCTCCACTTT
CASTREGRMDSPLHF
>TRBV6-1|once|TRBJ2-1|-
TGTGCCAGCAGTGAAGCTGGGGCACCCTACAATGAGCAGTTCTTC
CASSEAGAPYNEQFF
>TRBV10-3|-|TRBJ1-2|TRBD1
TGTGCCATCAGTCGACAGGGAATCTACTCTGGCTACACCTTC
CAISRQGIYSGYTF
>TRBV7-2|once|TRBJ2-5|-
TGTGCCAGCAGTAGACAGGACCAAGAGACCCAGTACTTC
CASSRQDQETQYF
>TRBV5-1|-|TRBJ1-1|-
TGCGCCAGCGACTCGTCGGTAGGGGGTGAAGCTTTCTTT
CASDSSVGGEAFF
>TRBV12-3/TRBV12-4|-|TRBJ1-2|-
TGTGCCAGCAGGGACCCCTCCTTGGGCGGCTACACCTTC
CASRDPSLGGYTF
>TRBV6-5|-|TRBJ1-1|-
TGTGCCAGCGCGGGAAGATGGTCGATGAAGACTGAAGCTTTCTTT
CASAGRWSMKTEAFF
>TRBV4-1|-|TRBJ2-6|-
TGCGCCAGCAGCCAAGAGATCGCCGGCTCTGGGGCCAACGTCCTGACTTTC
CASSQEIAGSGANVLTF
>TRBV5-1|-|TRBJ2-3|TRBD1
TGCGCCAGCAGTGATTCCGGGACAGGGGGAGATACGCAGTATTTT
CASSDSGTGGDTQYF
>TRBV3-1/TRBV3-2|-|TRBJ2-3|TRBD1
TGTGCCAGCAGCCTACAGAGACAGGGGACGCAGTATTTT
CASSLQRQGTQYF
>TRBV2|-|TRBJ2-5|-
TGTGCCAGCAGGCTACTAGCCGAACAAGAGACCCAGTACTTC
CASRLLAEQETQYF
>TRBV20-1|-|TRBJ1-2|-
TGCAGTGCTAGTTACCAGGGGTATGGCTACACCTTC
CSASYQGYGYTF
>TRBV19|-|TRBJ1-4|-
TGTGCCAGTAAGTTTGCCCCCCGGTGGGGTGAAAAACTGTTTTTT
CASKFAPRWGEKLFF
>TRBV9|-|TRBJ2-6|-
TGTGCCAGCAGCGTTCTCTACTCTGGGGCCAACGTCCTGACTTTC
CASSVLYSGANVLTF
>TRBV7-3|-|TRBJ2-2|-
TGTGCCAGCAGCCCAAGCGTCACCGGGGAGCTGTTTTTT
CASSPSVTGELFF
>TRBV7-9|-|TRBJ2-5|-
TGTGCCAGCAGCTGGAGGTCCCAGGGGGAGACCCAGTACTTC
CASSWRSQGETQYF
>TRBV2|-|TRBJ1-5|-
TGTGCCAGCAGTGACTTTGGGCCTTACATAAATCAGCCCCAGCATTTT
CASSDFGPYINQPQHF
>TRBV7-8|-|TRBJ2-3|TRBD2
TGTGCCAGCAGCTTAACTAGCGAGGCAGATACGCAGTATTTT
CASSLTSEADTQYF
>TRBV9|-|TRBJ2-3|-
TGTGCCAGCAGCACATCAATCGGGGGAGCCAAAGATACGCAGTATTTT
CASSTSIGGAKDTQYF
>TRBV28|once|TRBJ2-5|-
TGTGCCAGCAGTCAAGATGGAGTTTTGGAGACCCAGTACTTC
CASSQDGVLETQYF
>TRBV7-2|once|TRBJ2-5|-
TGTGCCAGCAGCTTAGATTCGGGGGCAGAGACCCAGTACTTC
CASSLDSGAETQYF
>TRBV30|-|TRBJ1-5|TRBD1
TGTGCCTGGAGCGGGGGGACAGGGAGAAATCAGCCCCAGCATTTT
CAWSGGTGRNQPQHF
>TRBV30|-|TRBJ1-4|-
TGTGCCTGGAGTATAGGGGCAACTAATGAAAAACTGTTTTTT
CAWSIGATNEKLFF
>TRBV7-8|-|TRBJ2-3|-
TGTGCCAGCAGCATGAAACACACCGCACCTAGCACAGATACGCAGTATTTT
CASSMKHTAPSTDTQYF
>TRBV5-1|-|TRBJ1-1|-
TGCGCCAGCAGTCAGGGTCCTCCCCAGCCTGAAGCTTTCTTT
CASSQGPPQPEAFF
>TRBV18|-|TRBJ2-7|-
TGTGCCAGCTCTCAGGGAGCCTACGAGCAGTACTTC
CASSQGAYEQYF
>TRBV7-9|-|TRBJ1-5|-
TGTGCCAGCAGCGCAGACATGTGGCAGCCCCAGCATTTT
CASSADMWQPQHF
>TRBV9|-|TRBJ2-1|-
TGTGCCAGCAGCGTAGGAGGCGGGGACCTCTACAATGAGCAGTTCTTC
CASSVGGGDLYNEQFF
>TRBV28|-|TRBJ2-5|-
TGTGCCAGCAGTCCCGGGTCTCGACCTGGGGAGACCCAGTACTTC
CASSPGSRPGETQYF
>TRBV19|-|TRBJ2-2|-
TGTGCCAGTAGCCAGAATGGGGGTGCGAACACCGGGGAGCTGTTTTTT
CASSQNGGANTGELFF
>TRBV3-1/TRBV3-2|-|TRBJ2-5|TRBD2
TGTGCCAGCAGCTACCATAGCGGGGGGGGCGGCCAGTACTTC
CASSYHSGGGGQYF
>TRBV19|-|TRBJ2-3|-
TGTGCCAGTAGTATAGGAAACAGCCTCACAGATACGCAGTATTTT
CASSIGNSLTDTQYF
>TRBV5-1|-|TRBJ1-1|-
TGCGCCAGCAGCCCCTCGTTCGGTTTCGGTGAAGCTTTCTTT
CASSPSFGFGEAFF
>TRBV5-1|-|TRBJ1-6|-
TGCGCCAGCAGCTTTCAGGGAGTTGGTTCACCCCTCCACTTT
CASSFQGVGSPLHF
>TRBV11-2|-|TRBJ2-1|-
TGTGCCAGCAGCTTAGAGGGGTTTGAGCAGTTCTTC
CASSLEGFEQFF
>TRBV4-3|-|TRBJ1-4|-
TGCGCCAGCAGCCAAGCGACAGGAACTAATGAAAAACTGTTTTTT
CASSQATGTNEKLFF
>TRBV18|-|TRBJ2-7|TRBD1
TGTGCCAGCTCACCCGGGACAGGGGGCTACGAGCAGTACTTC
CASSPGTGGYEQYF
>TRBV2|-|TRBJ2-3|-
TGTGCCAGCAGTAACTTACGGGATACGCAGTATTTT
CASSNLRDTQYF
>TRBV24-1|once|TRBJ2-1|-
TGTGCCACCAGTGATTCGTTGACAGGAGACAATGAGCAGTTCTTC
CATSDSLTGDNEQFF
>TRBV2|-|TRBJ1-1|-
TGTGCCAGCAGTGACACAGGGTCCACTGAAGCTTTCTTT
CASSDTGSTEAFF
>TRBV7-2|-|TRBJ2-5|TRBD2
TGTGCCAGCAGCTTTCAGCGGGGGGCACGAGAGACCCAGTACTTC
CASSFQRGARETQYF
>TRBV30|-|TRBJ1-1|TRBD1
TGTGCCTGGAGTTCGACAGGGGGGACTGAAGCTTTCTTT
CAWSSTGGTEAFF
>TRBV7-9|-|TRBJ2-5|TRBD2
TGTGCCAGCAGCCACCCTAGCGGGGGGCTAGGAGAGACCCAGTACTTC
CASSHPSGGLGETQYF